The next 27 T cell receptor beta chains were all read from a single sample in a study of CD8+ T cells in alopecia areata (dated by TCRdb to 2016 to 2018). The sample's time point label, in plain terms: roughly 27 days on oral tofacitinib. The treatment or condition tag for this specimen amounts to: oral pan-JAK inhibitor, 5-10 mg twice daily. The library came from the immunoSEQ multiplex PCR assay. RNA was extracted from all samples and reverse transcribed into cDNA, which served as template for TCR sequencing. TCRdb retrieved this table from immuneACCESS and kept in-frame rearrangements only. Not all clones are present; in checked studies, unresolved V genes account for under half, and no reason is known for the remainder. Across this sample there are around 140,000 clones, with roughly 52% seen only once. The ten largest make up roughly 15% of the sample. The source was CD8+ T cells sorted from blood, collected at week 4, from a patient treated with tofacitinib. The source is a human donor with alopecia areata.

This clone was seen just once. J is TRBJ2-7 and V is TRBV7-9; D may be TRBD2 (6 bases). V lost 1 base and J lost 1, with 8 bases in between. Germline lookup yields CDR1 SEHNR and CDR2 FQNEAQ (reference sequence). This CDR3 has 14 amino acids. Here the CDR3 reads CASSLEAGSYEQYF. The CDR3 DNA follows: TGTGCCAGCAGCTTAGAGGCGGGGTCCTACGAGCAGTACTTC.

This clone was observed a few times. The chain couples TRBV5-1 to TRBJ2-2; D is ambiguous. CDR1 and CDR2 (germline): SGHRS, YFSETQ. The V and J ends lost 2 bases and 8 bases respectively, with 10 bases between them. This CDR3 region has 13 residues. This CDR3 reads CASSFQGRGELFF. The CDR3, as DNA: TGCGCCAGCAGCTTCCAAGGTCGAGGGGAGCTGTTTTTT.

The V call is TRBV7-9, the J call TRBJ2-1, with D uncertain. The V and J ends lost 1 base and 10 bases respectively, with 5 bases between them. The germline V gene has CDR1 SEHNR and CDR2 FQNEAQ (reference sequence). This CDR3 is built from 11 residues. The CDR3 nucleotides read TGTGCCAGCAGCTTAGGAAGGGAGCAGTTCTTC. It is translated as CASSLGREQFF.

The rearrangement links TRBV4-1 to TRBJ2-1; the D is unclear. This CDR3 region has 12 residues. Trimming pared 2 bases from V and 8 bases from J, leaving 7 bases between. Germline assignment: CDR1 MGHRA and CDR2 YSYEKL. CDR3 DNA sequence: TGCGCCAGCAGCCAACACACCGATGAGCAGTTCTTC. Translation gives CASSQHTDEQFF.

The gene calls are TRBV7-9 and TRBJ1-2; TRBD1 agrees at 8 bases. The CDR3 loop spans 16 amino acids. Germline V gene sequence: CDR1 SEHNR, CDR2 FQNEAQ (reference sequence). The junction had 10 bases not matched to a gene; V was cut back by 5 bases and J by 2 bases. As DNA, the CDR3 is TGTGCCAGCAGCGACGCGGACAGGGAAGTCAACTATGGCTACACCTTC. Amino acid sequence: CASSDADREVNYGYTF.

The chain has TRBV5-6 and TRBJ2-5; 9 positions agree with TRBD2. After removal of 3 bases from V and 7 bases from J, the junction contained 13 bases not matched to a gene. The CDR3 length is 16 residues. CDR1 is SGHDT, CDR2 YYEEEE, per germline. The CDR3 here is CASSSLAGDLFWTQYF. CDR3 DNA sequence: TGTGCCAGCAGCTCCTTAGCGGGGGACCTATTCTGGACCCAGTACTTC.

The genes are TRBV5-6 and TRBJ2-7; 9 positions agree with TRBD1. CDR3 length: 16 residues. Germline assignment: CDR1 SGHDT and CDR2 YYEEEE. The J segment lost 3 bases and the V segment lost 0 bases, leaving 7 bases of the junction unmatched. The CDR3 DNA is TGTGCCAGCAGCTTGGTAACAGGGGGCCATCTCTACGAGCAGTACTTC. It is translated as CASSLVTGGHLYEQYF.

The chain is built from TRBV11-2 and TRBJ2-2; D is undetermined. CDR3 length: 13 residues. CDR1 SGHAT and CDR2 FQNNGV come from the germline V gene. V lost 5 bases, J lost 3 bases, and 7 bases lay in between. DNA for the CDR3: TGTGCCAGCAGCCTCGACTACACCGGGGAGCTGTTTTTT. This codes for CASSLDYTGELFF.

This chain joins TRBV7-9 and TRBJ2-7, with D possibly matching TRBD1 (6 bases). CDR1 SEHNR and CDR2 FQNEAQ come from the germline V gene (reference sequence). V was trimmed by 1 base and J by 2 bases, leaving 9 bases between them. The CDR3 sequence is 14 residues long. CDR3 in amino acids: CASSLGTETYEQYF. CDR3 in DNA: TGTGCCAGCAGCTTAGGGACAGAGACCTACGAGCAGTACTTC.

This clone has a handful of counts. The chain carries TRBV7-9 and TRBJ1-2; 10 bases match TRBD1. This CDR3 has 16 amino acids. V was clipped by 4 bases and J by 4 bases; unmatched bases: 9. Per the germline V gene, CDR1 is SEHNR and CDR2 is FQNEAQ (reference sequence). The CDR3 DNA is TGTGCCAGCAGCTCACCCGGGACAGGGGTTATCTATGGCTACACCTTC. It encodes CASSSPGTGVIYGYTF. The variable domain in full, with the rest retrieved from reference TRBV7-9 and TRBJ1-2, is DTGVSQNPRHKITKRGQNVTFRCDPISEHNRLYWYRQTLGQGPEFLTYFQNEAQLEKSRLLSDRFSAERPKGSFSTLEIQRTEQGDSAMYLCASSSPGTGVIYGYTFGSGTRLTVV.

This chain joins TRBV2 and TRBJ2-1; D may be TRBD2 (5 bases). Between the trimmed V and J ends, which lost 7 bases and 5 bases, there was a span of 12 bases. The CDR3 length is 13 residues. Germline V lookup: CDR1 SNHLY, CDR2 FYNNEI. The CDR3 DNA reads TGTGCCAGCAACCCGGGGTTGAACAATGAGCAGTTCTTC. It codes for CASNPGLNNEQFF.

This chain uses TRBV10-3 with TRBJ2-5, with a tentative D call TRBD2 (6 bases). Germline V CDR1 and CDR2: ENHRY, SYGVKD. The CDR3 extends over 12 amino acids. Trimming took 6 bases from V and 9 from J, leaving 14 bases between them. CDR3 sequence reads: CAIRWRGRAQYF. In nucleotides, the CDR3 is TGTGCCATCAGGTGGAGGGGTAGGGCCCAGTACTTC.

The CDR3 DNA is TGCAGCGTTGAGGGGGAGGAAGAGACCCAGTACTTC. Translated, it gives CSVEGEEETQYF. The rearrangement uses TRBV29-1 and TRBJ2-5, with a possible D match to TRBD2 (6 bases). This CDR3 spans 12 amino acids. Per the germline V gene, CDR1 is SQVTM and CDR2 is ANQGSEA. V lost 3 bases, J lost 3 bases, and 8 bases lay in between. Full variable domain (outside the CDR3, taken from reference TRBV29-1 and TRBJ2-5): SAVISQKPSRDICQRGTSLTIQCQVDSQVTMMFWYRQQPGQSLTLIATANQGSEATYESGFVIDKFPISRPNLTFSTLTVSNMSPEDSSIYLCSVEGEEETQYFGPGTRLLVL.

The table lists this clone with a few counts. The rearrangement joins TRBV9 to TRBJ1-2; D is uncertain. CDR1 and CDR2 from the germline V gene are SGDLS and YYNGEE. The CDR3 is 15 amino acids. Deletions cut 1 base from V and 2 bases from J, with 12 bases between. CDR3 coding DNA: TGTGCCAGCAGCGTAACCCGGGAGGACAACTATGGCTACACCTTC. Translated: CASSVTREDNYGYTF.

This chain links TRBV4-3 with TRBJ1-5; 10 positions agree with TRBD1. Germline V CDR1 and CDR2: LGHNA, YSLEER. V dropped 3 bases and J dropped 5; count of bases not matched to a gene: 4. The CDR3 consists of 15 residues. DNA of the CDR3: TGCGCCAGCAGCCAGGACAGGGGGGACTATCAGCCCCAGCATTTT. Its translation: CASSQDRGDYQPQHF.

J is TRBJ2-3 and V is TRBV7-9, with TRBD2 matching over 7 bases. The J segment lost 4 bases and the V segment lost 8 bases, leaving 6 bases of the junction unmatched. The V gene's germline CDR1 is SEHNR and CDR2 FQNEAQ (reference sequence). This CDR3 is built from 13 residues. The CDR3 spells CASSDRGADTQYF. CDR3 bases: TGTGCCAGCTCGGACCGGGGGGCAGATACGCAGTATTTT.

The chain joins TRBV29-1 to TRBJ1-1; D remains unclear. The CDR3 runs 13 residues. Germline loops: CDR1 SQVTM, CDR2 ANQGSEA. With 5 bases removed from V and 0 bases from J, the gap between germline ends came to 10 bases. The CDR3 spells CSVFGIMNTEAFF. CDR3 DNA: TGCAGCGTTTTTGGTATAATGAACACTGAAGCTTTCTTT.

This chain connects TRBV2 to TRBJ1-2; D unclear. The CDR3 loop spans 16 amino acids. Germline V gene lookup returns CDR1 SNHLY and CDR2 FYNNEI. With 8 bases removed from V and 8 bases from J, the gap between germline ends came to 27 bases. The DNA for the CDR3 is TGTGCCAGCGGACCTAGTCAGACTATACCTATTCCGGGCTACACCTTC. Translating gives CASGPSQTIPIPGYTF. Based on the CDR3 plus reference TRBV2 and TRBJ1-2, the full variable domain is EPEVTQTPSHQVTQMGQEVILRCVPISNHLYFYWYRQILGQKVEFLVSFYNNEISEKSEIFDDQFSVERPDGSNFTLKIRSTKLEDSAMYFCASGPSQTIPIPGYTFGSGTRLTVV.

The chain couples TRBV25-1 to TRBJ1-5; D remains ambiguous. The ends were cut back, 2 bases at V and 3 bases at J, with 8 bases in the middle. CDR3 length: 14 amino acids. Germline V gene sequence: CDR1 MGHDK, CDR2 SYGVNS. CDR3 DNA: TGTGCCAGCAGTGAAGGGCAGGTCAATCAGCCCCAGCATTTT. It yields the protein CASSEGQVNQPQHF.

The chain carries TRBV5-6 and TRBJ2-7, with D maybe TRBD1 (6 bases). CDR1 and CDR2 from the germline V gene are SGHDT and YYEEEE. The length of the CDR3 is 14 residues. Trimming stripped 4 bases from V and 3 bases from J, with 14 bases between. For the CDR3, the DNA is TGTGCCAGCAGCCCGACGGACAGAGGCTACGAGCAGTACTTC. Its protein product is CASSPTDRGYEQYF.

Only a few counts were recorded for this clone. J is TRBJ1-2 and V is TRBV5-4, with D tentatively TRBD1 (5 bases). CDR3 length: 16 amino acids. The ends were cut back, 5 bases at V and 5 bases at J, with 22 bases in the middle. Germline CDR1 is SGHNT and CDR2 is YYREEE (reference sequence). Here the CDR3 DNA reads TGTGCCAGCAGTCCAACTTGGGCAGGGAGGTGGTATGGCTACACCTTC. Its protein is CASSPTWAGRWYGYTF.

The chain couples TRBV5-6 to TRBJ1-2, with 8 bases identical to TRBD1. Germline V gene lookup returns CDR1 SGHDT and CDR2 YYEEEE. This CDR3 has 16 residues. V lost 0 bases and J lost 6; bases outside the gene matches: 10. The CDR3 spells CASSLADREDTNGYTF. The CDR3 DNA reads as TGTGCCAGCAGCTTGGCGGACAGGGAAGATACTAATGGCTACACCTTC.

The CDR3 sequence is CASSPGGTQYF. In DNA form, the CDR3 reads TGTGCCAGCAGTCCAGGGGGTACGCAGTATTTT. The chain links TRBV6-5 to TRBJ2-3; 7 bases map to TRBD1. V gave up 5 bases and J gave up 8 bases; unmatched junction bases: 1. CDR1 and CDR2 (germline): MNHEY, SVGAGI. The CDR3 has 11 residues.

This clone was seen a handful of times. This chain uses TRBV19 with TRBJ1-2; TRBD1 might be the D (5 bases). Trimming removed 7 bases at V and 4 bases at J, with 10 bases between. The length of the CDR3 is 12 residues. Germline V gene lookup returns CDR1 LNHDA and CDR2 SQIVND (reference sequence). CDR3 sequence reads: CASTEGVYGYTF. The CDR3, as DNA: TGTGCCAGTACGGAAGGGGTCTATGGCTACACCTTC.

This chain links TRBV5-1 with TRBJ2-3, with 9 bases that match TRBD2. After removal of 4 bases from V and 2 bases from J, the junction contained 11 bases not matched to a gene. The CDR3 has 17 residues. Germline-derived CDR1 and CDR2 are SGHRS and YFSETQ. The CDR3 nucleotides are TGCGCCAGCAGCCGAGGGGCAGCGGGGGGAACCACAGATACGCAGTATTTT. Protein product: CASSRGAAGGTTDTQYF. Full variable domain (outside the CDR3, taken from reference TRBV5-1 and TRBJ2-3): KAGVTQTPRYLIKTRGQQVTLSCSPISGHRSVSWYQQTPGQGLQFLFEYFSETQRNKGNFPGRFSGRQFSNSRSEMNVSTLELGDSALYLCASSRGAAGGTTDTQYFGPGTRLTVL.

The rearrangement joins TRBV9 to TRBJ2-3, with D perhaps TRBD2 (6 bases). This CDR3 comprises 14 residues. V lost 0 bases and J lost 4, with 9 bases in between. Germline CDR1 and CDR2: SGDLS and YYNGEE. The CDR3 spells CASSVEGGADTQYF. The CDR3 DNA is TGTGCCAGCAGCGTAGAGGGCGGGGCAGATACGCAGTATTTT.

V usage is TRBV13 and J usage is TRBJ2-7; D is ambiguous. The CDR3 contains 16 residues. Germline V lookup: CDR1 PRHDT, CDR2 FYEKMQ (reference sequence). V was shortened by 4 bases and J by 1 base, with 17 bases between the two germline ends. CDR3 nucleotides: TGTGCCAGCAGCTGGTCTGCAGGACCTGGGTCCTACGAGCAGTACTTC. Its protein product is CASSWSAGPGSYEQYF.